These 26 T cell receptor beta chains were all obtained from the same sample, sequenced in a study of glioma-infiltrating T cells after dendritic cell vaccination. Using immunoSEQ multiplex PCR, the repertoire was profiled, and TCRdb retains in-frame clones only, with some absent. The sample has approximately 10,000 clones; approximately 77% are singletons. Time point defined: after dendritic cell vaccination, including at tumor progression/relapse. Sequences were derived from blood, sampled after dendritic cell vaccination. The receptors come from a human donor with glioblastoma.

This clone was counted a few times. The CDR3: CASRGGNQPQHF. The CDR3, as DNA: TGTGCCAGCCGGGGGGGAAATCAGCCCCAGCATTTT. The chain carries TRBV6-6 and TRBJ1-5, with TRBD1 as a possible D gene (5 bases). The CDR3 runs to 12 residues. Germline CDR1 reads MNHNY; CDR2 reads SVGAGI (reference sequence). Trimming took 8 bases from V and 4 from J, leaving 9 bases between them.

In DNA form, the CDR3 reads TGTGCCACATTGCATTCGGCGGGGCAGGACTACAATGAGCAGTTCTTC. Translating it yields CATLHSAGQDYNEQFF. V and J are TRBV11-1 and TRBJ2-1, with a possible D match to TRBD2 (6 bases). The germline gives CDR1 SGHAT, CDR2 FQDESV (reference sequence). V was clipped by 10 bases and J by 3 bases, with 22 bases between them. The CDR3 has 16 residues.

This clone has a single count. One junction end does not reproduce the germline sequence, and a read error may be involved. The same CDR3 is also encoded by other DNA sequences in this sample. This rearrangement joins TRBV5-1 to TRBJ2-3; TRBD2 matches 11 bases. The CDR3 totals 18 residues. Germline values: CDR1 SGHRS, CDR2 YFSETQ. The CDR3 is CASSLGLAGGKFTDTQYF. The CDR3 DNA follows: TGCGCCAGCAGCTTGGGGCTAGCGGGAGGAAAATTCACAGATACGCAATATTTT. Full variable domain (remainder filled in from reference TRBV5-1 and TRBJ2-3): KAGVTQTPRYLIKTRGQQVTLSCSPISGHRSVSWYQQTPGQGLQFLFEYFSETQRNKGNFPGRFSGRQFSNSRSEMNVSTLELGDSALYLCASSLGLAGGKFTDTQYFGPGTRLTVL.

The chain carries TRBV18 and TRBJ1-1, with D possibly matching TRBD1 (5 bases). Per the germline V gene, CDR1 is KGHSH and CDR2 is LQKENI. V lost 3 bases and J 7 bases, leaving 12 bases between the germline ends. The CDR3 length is 13 residues. CDR3 nucleotide sequence: TGTGCCAGCTCACCTACCCCCGGGGGTGAAGCTTTCTTT. This sequence encodes CASSPTPGGEAFF.

The chain carries TRBV30 and TRBJ2-7; weak D call: TRBD2 (5 bases). The V end lost 5 bases, the J end lost 7 bases, and 15 bases lay between the germline ends. This CDR3 has 12 residues. In germline, CDR1 is GTSNPN, CDR2 SVGIG (reference sequence). The CDR3 protein is CAWGSLLGEQYF. The CDR3 bases are TGTGCCTGGGGCTCGCTACTAGGTGAGCAGTACTTC.

CDR3 nucleotides: TGTGCCAGCAGTTACCAAACAAACGAGCAGTACTTC. Its translation is CASSYQTNEQYF. The chain carries TRBV6-6 and TRBJ2-7; the D is unclear. V gave up 2 bases and J gave up 5 bases, with 7 bases separating them. The CDR3 spans 12 residues. Germline V lookup: CDR1 MNHNY, CDR2 SVGAGI (reference sequence).

This sequence joins TRBV19 and TRBJ2-2; no clear D. The CDR3 is 12 residues long. From germline, CDR1 is LNHDA and CDR2 SQIVND (reference sequence). V was trimmed by 10 bases and J by 7 bases, leaving 13 bases between them. CDR3 sequence: CATGWMIGELFF. The CDR3 DNA follows: TGTGCCACCGGGTGGATGATCGGGGAGCTGTTTTTT.

V is TRBV15 and J is TRBJ1-1; TRBD1 might be the D (5 bases). V lost 1 base and J lost 2, with 17 bases in between. This CDR3 is built from 17 residues. Looked up from germline, CDR1 is LNHNV and CDR2 is YYDKDF (reference sequence). In nucleotides, the CDR3 is TGTGCCACCAGCAGAGGGCGGCAGGGTAGAGGAAACACTGAAGCTTTCTTT. As protein: CATSRGRQGRGNTEAFF.

V and J are TRBV2 and TRBJ2-3; 7 bases agree with TRBD1. The V gene end was trimmed by 9 bases and the J gene end by 2 bases; junction bases not matched to a gene: 8. This CDR3 has 14 amino acids. Per the germline V gene, CDR1 is SNHLY and CDR2 is FYNNEI. This CDR3 reads CARGTVDSTDTQYF. The CDR3 nucleotides are TGTGCCAGAGGGACAGTGGATTCCACAGATACGCAGTATTTT.

This chain joins TRBV6-1 and TRBJ1-1; 9 bases agree with TRBD1. The trim removed 5 bases at V and 4 bases at J, leaving 5 bases unmatched. The CDR3 runs to 14 residues. CDR1 MNHNS and CDR2 SASEGT come from the germline V gene. This chain's CDR3 is CASSWTGESTEAFF. The CDR3 coding sequence is TGTGCCAGCAGTTGGACAGGGGAAAGCACTGAAGCTTTCTTT.

The CDR3 is CASGLGHDSAYNEQFF. The CDR3 DNA reads as TGTGCCAGCGGGTTGGGGCATGACAGCGCCTACAATGAGCAGTTCTTC. This sequence joins TRBV11-2 and TRBJ2-1; D might be TRBD1 (5 bases). This CDR3 has 16 amino acids. The V gene lost 8 bases and the J gene lost 2 bases, with 19 bases spanning the gap. Germline V gene sequence: CDR1 SGHAT, CDR2 FQNNGV.

This chain joins TRBV10-2 and TRBJ1-1, with 9 positions matching TRBD1. V was clipped by 6 bases and J by 4 bases; unmatched bases: 3. This CDR3 region has 13 residues. Germline V CDR1 and CDR2: WSHSY, SAAADI. Here the CDR3 reads CASSLDRGTEAFF. CDR3 in DNA: TGCGCCAGCAGCTTGGACAGGGGCACTGAAGCTTTCTTT.

CDR3 protein: CASVGQGSSGNTIYF. In nucleotides, the CDR3 is TGTGCCAGTGTGGGACAGGGGTCCTCTGGAAACACCATATATTTT. The gene calls are TRBV19 and TRBJ1-3; 10 nucleotides agree with TRBD1. Per germline, CDR1 LNHDA and CDR2 SQIVND (reference sequence). The CDR3 extends over 15 amino acids. Trimming removed 8 bases from V and 0 bases from J; junction bases left unmatched: 4.

V and J are TRBV7-6 and TRBJ2-6, with TRBD1 as a possible D gene (6 bases). Germline V CDR1 and CDR2: SGHVS, FNYEAQ. Trimming cost V 5 bases and J 2 bases, with 13 bases left between them. The CDR3 contains 16 residues. CDR3 DNA sequence: TGTGCCAGCAGCCCAAGAGGGGGTGCTGGGGCCAACGTCCTGACTTTC. It translates to CASSPRGGAGANVLTF.

V gene TRBV21-1 combines with J gene TRBJ2-7; TRBD2, the D gene given by the table, was not confirmed from the DNA. TRBV21-1 is noted as a pseudogene. This CDR3 has 11 residues. The CDR3 DNA reads as TGTGCCAGCAGTTCCCTCTACGAGCAGTACTTC. Protein product: CASSSLYEQYF.

The rearrangement uses TRBV11-1 and TRBJ2-3, with 9 bases identical to TRBD1. Germline CDR1 and CDR2: SGHAT and FQDESV (reference sequence). This CDR3 has 14 amino acids. With 5 bases clipped from V and 2 bases from J, the junction kept 2 bases outside the gene matches. The CDR3 loop is CASSRDRDTDTQYF. CDR3 coding DNA: TGTGCCAGCAGCCGGGACAGGGACACAGATACGCAGTATTTT.

Here the CDR3 reads CASSLAGDRGKEQYF. CDR3 DNA: TGTGCCAGCAGCTTAGCGGGGGACAGGGGTAAGGAGCAGTACTTC. The chain employs TRBV7-2 and TRBJ2-7, with TRBD1 identical over 10 bases. V lost 0 bases and J lost 7; bases outside the gene matches: 6. This CDR3 has 15 residues. Per the germline V gene, CDR1 is SGHTA and CDR2 is FQGNSA.

The chain links TRBV6-1 to TRBJ1-2; D is possibly TRBD1 (5 bases). This CDR3 is 14 amino acids long. Trimming pared 3 bases from V and 0 bases from J, leaving 8 bases between. Germline V gene sequence: CDR1 MNHNS, CDR2 SASEGT. The CDR3 sequence: CASSDLTANYGYTF. The CDR3 coding sequence is TGTGCCAGCAGTGATCTGACAGCTAACTATGGCTACACCTTC.

The V gene is TRBV27, the J gene TRBJ1-1, with TRBD1 as a possible D gene (6 bases). Trimming took off 5 bases at V and 1 base at J, with 17 bases between the two ends. The CDR3 is 16 amino acids. Germline CDR1 and CDR2: MNHEY and SMNVEV (reference sequence). This CDR3 reads CASSTTGWGQNTEAFF. DNA for the CDR3: TGTGCCAGCAGTACTACAGGGTGGGGGCAGAACACTGAAGCTTTCTTT.

The chain couples TRBV7-3 to TRBJ2-2; TRBD2 matches 7 bases. CDR3 length equals 17 residues. CDR1 SGHTA and CDR2 FQGTGA come from the germline V gene. Unmatched junction bases numbered 9, after V lost 3 bases and J lost 2 bases. As DNA, the CDR3 is TGTGCCAGCAGCTTCGGGGGAGGCGGGGGTAACACCGGGGAGCTGTTTTTT. The encoded protein is CASSFGGGGGNTGELFF. Full variable domain (outside the CDR3, taken from reference TRBV7-3 and TRBJ2-2): GAGVSQTPSNKVTEKGKYVELRCDPISGHTALYWYRQSLGQGPEFLIYFQGTGAADDSGLPNDRFFAVRPEGSVSTLKIQRTERGDSAVYLCASSFGGGGGNTGELFFGEGSRLTVL.

This clone was seen only once. V and J are TRBV13 and TRBJ2-1; D remains unclear. There are 13 residues in the CDR3. V lost 0 bases to trimming and J lost 9 bases, with 9 bases between them. Germline assignment: CDR1 PRHDT and CDR2 FYEKMQ (reference sequence). The CDR3 sequence: CASSLGRVGEQFF. The CDR3 DNA is TGTGCCAGCAGCTTAGGCCGGGTTGGTGAGCAGTTCTTC.

CDR3 sequence: CASSQDWGGLVDTQYF. For the CDR3, the DNA is TGTGCCAGCAGCCAAGATTGGGGCGGTCTAGTGGATACGCAGTATTTT. The chain couples TRBV4-2 to TRBJ2-3; D might be TRBD1 (5 bases). This CDR3 comprises 16 residues. V lost 0 bases and J lost 6, with 16 bases in between. The germline CDR1 and CDR2 sequences are LGHNA and YNFKEQ.

This clone rates as medium-sized. V usage is TRBV30 and J usage is TRBJ1-2; D gene uncertain. Germline assignment: CDR1 GTSNPN and CDR2 SVGIG (reference sequence). V lost 0 bases, J lost 7 bases, and 21 bases lay in between. The CDR3 length is 16 residues. CDR3 sequence reads: CAWSVRPLPIEGGYTF. CDR3 DNA sequence: TGTGCCTGGAGTGTACGTCCTTTACCGATAGAGGGTGGCTACACCTTC.

The chain is built from TRBV10-3 and TRBJ2-5; maybe TRBD1 (5 bases). The V end lost 0 bases, the J end lost 4 bases, and 18 bases lay between the germline ends. CDR3 length equals 17 residues. Germline V lookup: CDR1 ENHRY, CDR2 SYGVKD. This CDR3 is CAISESIGRVVGETQYF. For the CDR3, the DNA is TGTGCCATCAGTGAGTCGATTGGCAGGGTTGTTGGAGAGACCCAGTACTTC.

The chain has TRBV18 and TRBJ2-1, with 9 positions matching TRBD2. The CDR3 length is 20 residues. The J segment lost 3 bases and the V segment lost 0 bases, leaving 15 bases of the junction unmatched. Germline V gene data show CDR1 as KGHSH and CDR2 as LQKENI. As DNA, the CDR3 is TGTGCCAGCTCACCACCGATAGAACGACTAGCGGTAAAATACTACAATGAGCAGTTCTTC. Amino acid sequence: CASSPPIERLAVKYYNEQFF.

In its sample, this clone was seen a few times. The rearrangement links TRBV5-4 to TRBJ2-5, with TRBD2 identical over 7 bases. The trim removed 0 bases at V and 3 bases at J, leaving 8 bases unmatched. Germline CDR1 is SGHNT and CDR2 is YYREEE (reference sequence). The CDR3 loop spans 16 amino acids. The CDR3 loop reads CASSLDGRLAEETQYF. The CDR3 DNA reads TGTGCCAGCAGCTTGGACGGGCGGCTAGCGGAAGAGACCCAGTACTTC.